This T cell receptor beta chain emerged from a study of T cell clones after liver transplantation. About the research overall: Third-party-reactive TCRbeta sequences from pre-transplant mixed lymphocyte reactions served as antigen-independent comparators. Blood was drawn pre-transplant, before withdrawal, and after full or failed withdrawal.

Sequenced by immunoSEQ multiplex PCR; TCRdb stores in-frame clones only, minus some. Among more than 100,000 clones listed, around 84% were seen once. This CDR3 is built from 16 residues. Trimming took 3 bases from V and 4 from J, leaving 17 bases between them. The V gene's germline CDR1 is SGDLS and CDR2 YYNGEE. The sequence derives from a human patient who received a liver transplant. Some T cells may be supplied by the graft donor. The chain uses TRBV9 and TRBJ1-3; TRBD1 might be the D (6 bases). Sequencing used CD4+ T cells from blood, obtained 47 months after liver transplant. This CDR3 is CASSGPQGLGGNTIYF. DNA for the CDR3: TGTGCCAGCAGCGGACCTCAGGGGCTCGGAGGAAACACCATATATTTT. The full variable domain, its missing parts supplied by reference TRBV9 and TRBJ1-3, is DSGVTQTPKHLITATGQRVTLRCSPRSGDLSVYWYQQSLDQGLQFLIQYYNGEERAKGNILERFSAQQFPDLHSELNLSSLELGDSALYFCASSGPQGLGGNTIYFGEGSWLTVV.